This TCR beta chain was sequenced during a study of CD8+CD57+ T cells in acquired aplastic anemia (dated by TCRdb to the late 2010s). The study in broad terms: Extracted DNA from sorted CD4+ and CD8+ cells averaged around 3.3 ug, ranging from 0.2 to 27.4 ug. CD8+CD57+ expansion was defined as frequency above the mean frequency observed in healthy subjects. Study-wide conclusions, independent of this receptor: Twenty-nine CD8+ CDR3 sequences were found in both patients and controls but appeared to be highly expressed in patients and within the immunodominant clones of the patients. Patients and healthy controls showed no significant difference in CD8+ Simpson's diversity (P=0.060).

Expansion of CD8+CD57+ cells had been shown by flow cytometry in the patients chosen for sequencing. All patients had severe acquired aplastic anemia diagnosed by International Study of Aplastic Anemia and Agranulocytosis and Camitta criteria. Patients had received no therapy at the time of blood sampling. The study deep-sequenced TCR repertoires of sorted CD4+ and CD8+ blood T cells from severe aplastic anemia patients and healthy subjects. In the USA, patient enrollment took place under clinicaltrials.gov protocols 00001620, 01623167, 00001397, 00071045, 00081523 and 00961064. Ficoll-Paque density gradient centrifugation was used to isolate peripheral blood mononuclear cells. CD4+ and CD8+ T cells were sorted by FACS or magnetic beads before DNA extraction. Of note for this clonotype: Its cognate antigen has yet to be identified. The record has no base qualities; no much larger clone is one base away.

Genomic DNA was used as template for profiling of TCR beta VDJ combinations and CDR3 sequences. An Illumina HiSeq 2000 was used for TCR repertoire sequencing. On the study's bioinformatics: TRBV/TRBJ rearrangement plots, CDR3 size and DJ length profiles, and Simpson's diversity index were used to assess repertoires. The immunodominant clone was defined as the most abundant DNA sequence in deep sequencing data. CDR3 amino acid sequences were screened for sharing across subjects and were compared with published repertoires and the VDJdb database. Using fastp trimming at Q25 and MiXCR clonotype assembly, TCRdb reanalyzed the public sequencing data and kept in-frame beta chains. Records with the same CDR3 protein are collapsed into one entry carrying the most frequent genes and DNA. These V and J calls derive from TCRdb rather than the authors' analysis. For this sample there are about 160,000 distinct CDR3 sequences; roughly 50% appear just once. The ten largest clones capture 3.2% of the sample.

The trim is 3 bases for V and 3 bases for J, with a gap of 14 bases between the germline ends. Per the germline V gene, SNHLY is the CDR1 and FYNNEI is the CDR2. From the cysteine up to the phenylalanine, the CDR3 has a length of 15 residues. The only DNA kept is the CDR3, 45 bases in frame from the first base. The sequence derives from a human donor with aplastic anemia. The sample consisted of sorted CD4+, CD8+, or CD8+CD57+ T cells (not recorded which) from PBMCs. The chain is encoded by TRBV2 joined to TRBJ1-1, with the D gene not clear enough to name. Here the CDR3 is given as CASSESPRPDTEAFF. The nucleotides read TGTGCCAGCAGTGAGTCGCCGCGGCCCGACACTGAAGCTTTCTTT.